This TCR beta chain is drawn from a study of CD8 T cells in ankylosing spondylitis. Study results and limitations: Disease-linked clones bore a CD8+ phenotype, appearing relatively rarely in peripheral blood. Fewer than ten highly homologous variants made up a TCR beta motif that seemed to typify ankylosing spondylitis blood.

Regarding this clonotype: Its matching antigen is unknown.

This CDR3 is built from 15 residues. V trimming: 6 bases; J trimming: 0 bases; junction bases outside the gene matches: 4. TCRdb passed the 5' RACE reads through MiXCR, listing each CDR3 protein once. The sample shows 330,000 or so distinct CDR3 sequences, less than 10% of them seen only once. The source of this sequence is a male donor with ankylosing spondylitis. Specimen: blood, either unsorted or a sorted T cell fraction (not recorded which). This chain uses TRBV12-3 or TRBV12-4 with TRBJ2-2; 7 nucleotides agree with TRBD2. CDR3 in DNA: TGTGCCAGCAGCCCTAGCGGATCGAACACCGGGGAGCTGTTTTTT. Translation gives CASSPSGSNTGELFF.